These T cell receptor beta chains were read from a single sample in a study of identical twins. TCRdb itself ran the 5' RACE reads through MiXCR, one entry per CDR3 protein. The data hold about 290,000 distinct CDR3 sequences, with roughly 8.6% observed a single time. The same data also went into a second study, on yellow fever vaccine responses in identical twins.

The source material was CD8+ T cells sorted from blood. The receptors derive from a woman under 30 in good health. CDR3s leave out the opening cysteine and the closing phenylalanine or tryptophan. The order of the fields is D gene, J gene, V gene, CDR3 protein. The D gene is left open where the match is weak.

d_call: TRBD1
j_call: TRBJ2-7
v_call: TRBV28
cdr3_aa: ASSLRYRGYEQY

d_call: .
j_call: TRBJ2-1
v_call: TRBV19
cdr3_aa: ASSIIAETYNEQF

d_call: .
j_call: TRBJ2-2
v_call: TRBV27
cdr3_aa: ASSFNPRANTGELF

d_call: .
j_call: TRBJ2-1
v_call: TRBV15
cdr3_aa: ATSRELGKSSYNEQF

d_call: TRBD1
j_call: TRBJ1-6
v_call: TRBV20-1
cdr3_aa: SARSTGLRGLYNSPLH

d_call: TRBD2
j_call: TRBJ2-1
v_call: TRBV7-9
cdr3_aa: ASSLEPSGGPEQF

d_call: .
j_call: TRBJ1-1
v_call: TRBV20-1
cdr3_aa: SASREGGHTEAF

d_call: TRBD1
j_call: TRBJ2-7
v_call: TRBV7-9
cdr3_aa: ASRPTGGYEQY

d_call: .
j_call: TRBJ2-1
v_call: TRBV19
cdr3_aa: ASSIVGGEEQF

d_call: .
j_call: TRBJ2-7
v_call: TRBV20-1
cdr3_aa: SARSAGSYEQY

d_call: .
j_call: TRBJ2-7
v_call: TRBV9
cdr3_aa: ASNSWGSGDEQY

d_call: .
j_call: TRBJ2-3
v_call: TRBV9
cdr3_aa: ASSVVGETDTQY

d_call: .
j_call: TRBJ2-1
v_call: TRBV3-1
cdr3_aa: ASSDIRGYDEQF

d_call: .
j_call: TRBJ2-2
v_call: TRBV7-9
cdr3_aa: ASSLRKSGNTGELF

d_call: .
j_call: TRBJ2-5
v_call: TRBV6-5
cdr3_aa: ASSYSIVTHGQETQY

d_call: TRBD2
j_call: TRBJ2-3
v_call: TRBV28
cdr3_aa: ASSSRASGVVDTQY

d_call: .
j_call: TRBJ2-1
v_call: TRBV16
cdr3_aa: ASDRLPFLNEQF

d_call: .
j_call: TRBJ1-1
v_call: TRBV11-2
cdr3_aa: ASSLREYAEAF

d_call: TRBD2
j_call: TRBJ2-7
v_call: TRBV2
cdr3_aa: ASSGTSVPNEQY

d_call: TRBD1
j_call: TRBJ1-1
v_call: TRBV5-1
cdr3_aa: ASSLVGQIMNTEAF

d_call: .
j_call: TRBJ1-1
v_call: TRBV30
cdr3_aa: AWSELGGTEAF